The next 23 T cell receptor beta chains were all read from a single sample in a study of post-analysis software for immune sequencing data. Their recognized antigens are unknown. Unique molecular identifiers were built into the TCR beta cDNA libraries. MiXCR was run by TCRdb on the PCR reads, yielding one entry per CDR3 protein. Of about 800,000 distinct CDR3 sequences listed, approximately 30% are singletons. General observations from the study: Controls showed lower frequencies than patients for several TRBV segments, and TRBV5-6, TRBV5-1 and TRBV20-1 were among these.

Sequencing was performed on blood. These receptors were obtained from a girl between 5 and 17 years old with multiple sclerosis.

The chain carries TRBV3-1 and TRBJ2-3, with TRBD1 as a possible D gene (6 bases). Germline-derived CDR1 and CDR2 are LGHDT and YNNKEL (reference sequence). V shed 4 bases and J shed 5 bases, with 10 bases lying between them. This CDR3 spans 13 amino acids. The CDR3 here is CASSPSGEDTQYF. DNA of the CDR3: TGTGCCAGCAGCCCCTCAGGGGAAGATACGCAGTATTTT.

This sequence joins TRBV3-1 and TRBJ1-2, with a possible D match to TRBD1 (5 bases). This CDR3 comprises 15 residues. CDR1 is LGHDT, CDR2 YNNKEL, per germline (reference sequence). V dropped 0 bases and J dropped 5 bases, with 13 bases sitting between them. The CDR3 loop is CASSQDRQGGYGYTF. CDR3 DNA: TGTGCCAGCAGCCAAGATCGGCAGGGTGGGTATGGCTACACCTTC.

This chain connects TRBV29-1 to TRBJ1-2, with D unresolved. Trimming removed 4 bases at V and 5 bases at J, with 8 bases between. This CDR3 has 11 amino acids. Per the germline V gene, CDR1 is SQVTM and CDR2 is ANQGSEA. The CDR3 region is CSVGRSYGYTF. In nucleotides, the CDR3 is TGCAGCGTTGGACGGTCGTATGGCTACACCTTC.

The genes are TRBV24-1 and TRBJ2-3; TRBD2 matches 7 bases. Germline CDR1 KGHDR, CDR2 SFDVKD. This CDR3 spans 17 amino acids. Trimming removed 3 bases from V and 2 bases from J; junction bases left unmatched: 10. Written as DNA, the CDR3 is TGTGCCACCAGTGATCCCATGAGCGGGACCAACACAGATACGCAGTATTTT. Translation gives CATSDPMSGTNTDTQYF.

This clonotype has just a few counts. The chain joins TRBV25-1 to TRBJ1-2; tentatively, D is TRBD1 (6 bases). V was trimmed by 8 bases and J by 7 bases, leaving 20 bases between them. Germline CDR1 is MGHDK and CDR2 is SYGVNS. The CDR3 is made up of 14 amino acids. DNA of the CDR3: TGTGCCAGCTGGGGCGAGACAGGCCGATCTGGCTACACCTTC. This translates into CASWGETGRSGYTF.

In this sample, this clonotype turned up many times. It may be a read error: a sequence one base away is much more abundant. The CDR3 reads CASREVPAKNIQYF. The CDR3 nucleotides are TGTGCCAGCAGGGAAGTACCAGCCAAAAACATTCAGTACTTC. The V and J genes are TRBV2 and TRBJ2-4; unclear D gene. From germline, CDR1 is SNHLY and CDR2 FYNNEI. CDR3 length: 14 amino acids.

The rearrangement joins TRBV9 to TRBJ1-4; 11 nucleotides agree with TRBD1. The germline V gene has CDR1 SGDLS and CDR2 YYNGEE. CDR3 size: 18 residues. Trimming took 4 bases from V and 0 from J; bases not matched to a gene: 8. The CDR3 coding sequence is TGTGCCAGCAGCCCTCTAGGGGGACAGGGGGCAACTAATGAAAAACTGTTTTTT. Protein product: CASSPLGGQGATNEKLFF.

This clonotype was found many times. This sequence joins TRBV15 and TRBJ2-7; D remains ambiguous. Germline V gene data show CDR1 as LNHNV and CDR2 as YYDKDF (reference sequence). V lost 2 bases and J lost 5, with 13 bases in between. This CDR3 comprises 14 residues. CDR3 protein: CATSRPPRPHEQYF. The CDR3, as DNA: TGTGCCACCAGCAGACCTCCCAGGCCTCACGAGCAGTACTTC.

This clonotype came up a few times. The genes are TRBV29-1 and TRBJ1-1, with TRBD1 as a possible D gene (5 bases). This CDR3 has 12 residues. Germline V CDR1 and CDR2: SQVTM, ANQGSEA. The V and J ends lost 3 bases and 11 bases respectively, with 16 bases between them. CDR3 coding DNA: TGCAGCGTTGATAACGGACAAGGGAGGGCTTTCTTT. Encoded protein: CSVDNGQGRAFF.

V and J are TRBV20-1 and TRBJ1-1; TRBD1 is a possible D gene (5 bases). CDR1 and CDR2 from the germline V gene are DFQATT and SNEGSKA (reference sequence). V was trimmed by 5 bases and J by 2 bases, leaving 27 bases between them. The CDR3 has 18 residues. CDR3 amino acids: CSADTVLPSGRANTEAFF. DNA of the CDR3: TGCAGTGCTGATACCGTTCTCCCATCCGGCAGGGCAAACACTGAAGCTTTCTTT.

V usage is TRBV29-1 and J usage is TRBJ2-1; perhaps D is TRBD1 or TRBD2 (7 bases each). Germline CDR1 reads SQVTM; CDR2 reads ANQGSEA. V gave up 4 bases and J gave up 0 bases, with 16 bases separating them. This CDR3 has 16 residues. CDR3 sequence reads: CSVVGGDRSSYNEQFF. In DNA form, the CDR3 reads TGCAGCGTTGTGGGGGGGGACAGAAGCTCCTACAATGAGCAGTTCTTC.

The CDR3 coding sequence is TGTGCCAGCAGCGGCAGTTACCAAGAGACCCAGTACTTC. It yields the protein CASSGSYQETQYF. This rearrangement joins TRBV7-2 to TRBJ2-5; D ambiguous. The germline CDR1 and CDR2 sequences are SGHTA and FQGNSA. V was cut by 5 bases and J by 0 bases, with 7 bases left in between. The CDR3 is 13 residues long.

This clonotype has only a few counts. This chain connects TRBV20-1 to TRBJ2-7; perhaps D is TRBD1 or TRBD2 (5 bases each). V gave up 3 bases and J gave up 5 bases, with 8 bases separating them. Germline CDR1 reads DFQATT; CDR2 reads SNEGSKA (reference sequence). This CDR3 region has 11 residues. Here the CDR3 reads CSASLGDEQYF. The CDR3 nucleotides read TGCAGTGCTAGTCTGGGGGACGAGCAGTACTTC.

The chain employs TRBV6-5 and TRBJ2-1; 11 bases line up with TRBD2. The germline gives CDR1 MNHEY, CDR2 SVGAGI. The length of the CDR3 is 16 residues. V was pared by 5 bases and J by 4 bases, with 7 bases of the junction left unmatched. The CDR3 nucleotides read TGTGCCAGCAGTCCCGCTAGCGGGGGGTTATACAATGAGCAGTTCTTC. Translated: CASSPASGGLYNEQFF.

V and J are TRBV20-1 and TRBJ2-3, with 10 bases that match TRBD2. V trimming: 5 bases; J trimming: 4 bases; junction bases outside the gene matches: 6. The CDR3 contains 14 residues. Germline CDR1 reads DFQATT; CDR2 reads SNEGSKA (reference sequence). The CDR3 DNA reads TGCAGTGCTTATCCGGGACTAGCGTCAGATACGCAGTATTTT. Translated, it gives CSAYPGLASDTQYF.

This clonotype has at least ten counts. The rearrangement joins TRBV29-1 to TRBJ2-7, with TRBD1 matching 8 bases. The CDR3 length is 12 residues. In germline, CDR1 is SQVTM, CDR2 ANQGSEA. Unmatched junction bases numbered 5, after V lost 7 bases and J lost 3 bases. CDR3 residues: CSGGTGVYEQYF. CDR3 nucleotide sequence: TGCAGCGGCGGGACAGGAGTCTACGAGCAGTACTTC.

This clonotype showed up just a few times. V usage is TRBV6-1 and J usage is TRBJ2-1; 9 bases map to TRBD1. Per germline, CDR1 MNHNS and CDR2 SASEGT. The length of the CDR3 is 16 residues. V lost 4 bases and J lost 9; bases outside the gene matches: 13. CDR3 DNA sequence: TGTGCCAGCAGTGCGATGGCGGGACAGGGAATGGGTGAGCAGTTCTTC. Translation gives CASSAMAGQGMGEQFF.

The chain employs TRBV29-1 and TRBJ2-3; 8 bases are a match to TRBD1. CDR3 size: 13 residues. Germline V CDR1 and CDR2: SQVTM, ANQGSEA. J gave up 2 bases and V 6 bases, and 4 bases lay outside the gene matches. This CDR3 reads CSVGTGATDTQYF. The CDR3 coding sequence is TGCAGCGTGGGGACAGGAGCCACAGATACGCAGTATTTT.

This clonotype was observed a handful of times. The chain joins TRBV20-1 to TRBJ2-1, with D possibly matching TRBD1 (10 bases). The CDR3 has 22 residues. Germline CDR1 reads DFQATT; CDR2 reads SNEGSKA (reference sequence). The V and J ends lost 6 bases and 7 bases respectively, with 43 bases between them. This CDR3 is CSARRRDRGLSGRSFTHNEQFF. The CDR3 DNA follows: TGCAGTGCCCGTAGGAGGGACAGGGGCCTTAGCGGGAGAAGCTTTACCCATAATGAGCAGTTCTTC.

In this sample, this clonotype turned up a few times. The chain employs TRBV20-1 and TRBJ2-6; D uncertain. Looked up from germline, CDR1 is DFQATT and CDR2 is SNEGSKA (reference sequence). The CDR3 runs 15 residues. V lost 0 bases, J lost 0 bases, and 6 bases lay in between. CDR3 nucleotide sequence: TGCAGTGCTAGAGATCGCTTCTCTGGGGCCAACGTCCTGACTTTC. It translates to CSARDRFSGANVLTF.

DNA of the CDR3: TGTGCCACCGGGAAGGCGGGAGGGCTGGAGACCCAGTACTTC. Its protein is CATGKAGGLETQYF. V gene TRBV24-1 combines with J gene TRBJ2-5; 9 bases agree with TRBD2. The CDR3 loop spans 14 amino acids. Germline V lookup: CDR1 KGHDR, CDR2 SFDVKD. The trim removed 9 bases at V and 5 bases at J, leaving 9 bases unmatched.

The rearrangement uses TRBV7-9 and TRBJ2-3, with TRBD2 matching over 10 bases. The CDR3 contains 15 residues. Germline-derived CDR1 and CDR2 are SEHNR and FQNEAQ (reference sequence). V lost 4 bases and J lost 4; bases outside the gene matches: 5. CDR3 DNA: TGTGCCAGCAGCTCTAGCGGGGGCACCGCAGATACGCAGTATTTT. This gives the protein CASSSSGGTADTQYF.

The CDR3 DNA follows: TGTGCCAGCAGCGTAGTAGCGGACTACAATGAGCAGTTCTTC. Translating it yields CASSVVADYNEQFF. The chain links TRBV9 to TRBJ2-1; tentative D call: TRBD2 (6 bases). The CDR3 has 14 residues. The V gene's germline CDR1 is SGDLS and CDR2 YYNGEE. The germline V and J ends were trimmed by 0 bases and 3 bases, with 7 bases remaining between them.